This TCR beta chain was sequenced for a study of Ad26.COV2.S vaccination and SARS-CoV-2 variants. General study results and limits: The breadth of spike-specific CD8+ and CD4+ T cell responses after vaccination was reportedly substantial.

V dropped 4 bases and J dropped 1 base, with 15 bases sitting between them. The length of the CDR3 is 15 residues. Per germline, CDR1 SGHTS and CDR2 YDEGEE. Remarks on this clone: Its target is not known.

Treatment: 19 received Ad26.COV2.S at low or high dose, single or two shots; a few received placebo; per-sample allocation not given. Sampling was done on day 63 after the first vaccine or placebo injection. The repertoire was sequenced with immunoSEQ multiplex PCR; TCRdb's copy has only in-frame clones and lacks some. The table records about 220,000 clones, approximately 88% of them present only once. The sequence was obtained from a person between 18 and 60 years old who received the Ad26.COV2.S COVID-19 vaccine or a placebo. The chain employs TRBV5-8 and TRBJ2-7; the D gene is possibly TRBD2 (6 bases). Source: peripheral blood, taken in a trial of Ad26.COV2.S vaccine versus placebo. CDR3 coding DNA: TGTGCCAGCAGCCTCAGGACCGGGGGATCCTACGAGCAGTACTTC. This gives the protein CASSLRTGGSYEQYF.